This T cell receptor beta chain was captured by sequencing in a study of OX40 agonist ivuxolimab in advanced cancers. Study-wide background: Dosing consisted of intravenous ivuxolimab at 0.01 to 10 mg/kg every 2 weeks. With a range of roughly 20 to 79, age averaged roughly 60 years, and approximately 83% were male. Treatment received earlier with anti-PD-1, anti-PD-L1 or anti-CTLA-4 agents was allowed, and more than 30% had some.

Here immunoSEQ multiplex PCR was the method, and the copy in TCRdb shows in-frame clones only, minus some. The table records tens of thousands of clones, approximately 90% of them present only once. Enrollment shut out patients with autoimmune disease history or systemic immunosuppression. Sequenced here: CD4+ or CD8+ T cells sorted from blood, sampled in a trial of the OX40 agonist ivuxolimab. This receptor was identified in an adult with an advanced solid tumor such as melanoma, head and neck, liver or kidney cancer.

CDR3 DNA: TGTGCCAGCAGTGAATATTTAGTAGATACGCAGTATTTT. This gives the protein CASSEYLVDTQYF. This sequence joins TRBV25-1 and TRBJ2-3; D ambiguous. Germline V gene data show CDR1 as MGHDK and CDR2 as SYGVNS. The CDR3 consists of 13 residues. V was shortened by 0 bases and J by 5 bases, with 6 bases between the two germline ends.